Included here is one T cell receptor (beta chain) sequence, with context. This sample is part of a study of beta chain features in type 1 diabetes. The CDR3 is made up of 14 amino acids. The V and J ends lost 5 bases and 8 bases respectively, with 18 bases between them. Germline CDR1 reads SGHTA; CDR2 reads FQGNSA. The whole isolated RNA underwent reverse transcription, so sequencing captured expressed TCRB transcripts. Clones were read by immunoSEQ multiplex PCR, and TCRdb kept only the in-frame ones, dropping some. The sample lists some 900,000 clones, roughly 15% seen once, with around 0.02% in the top ten.

Sequenced material: naive CD4+ T cells from blood. This sequence joins TRBV7-2 and TRBJ1-2, with a weak D call TRBD1 (6 bases). This TCR derives from a woman aged 18-35 years in good health. The CDR3 DNA follows: TGTGCCAGCAGCACAGGCCTGGCAGGGGACGGCTACACCTTC. It translates to CASSTGLAGDGYTF.